The 2 T cell receptor beta chains presented below share a single source sample, sequenced in a study of identical twins. MiXCR was run by TCRdb on the 5' RACE reads, yielding one entry per CDR3 protein. The sample lists 1.5 million or so distinct CDR3 sequences; roughly 35% were seen once. The sequenced sample consisted of cord blood. All receptors derive from a newborn girl in good health.

As for this clonotype: A read error may account for a junction end that differs from germline. This rearrangement joins TRBV5-1 to TRBJ2-7; TRBD1 agrees at 10 bases. The CDR3 covers 14 residues. In germline, CDR1 is SGHRS, CDR2 YFSETQ. The CDR3 sequence: CAGSLGQGRYEQYF. CDR3 coding DNA: TGCGCCGGCAGCTTGGGACAGGGGCGCTACGAGCAGTACTTC.

This clonotype was seen a handful of times. The chain is built from TRBV12-5 and TRBJ1-5; 7 nucleotides align to TRBD1. Germline V gene sequence: CDR1 LGHNT, CDR2 FRNRAP. V lost 4 bases, J lost 4 bases, and 13 bases stayed unmatched. This CDR3 has 17 amino acids. CDR3 in amino acids: CASGSSRDRVGNQPQHF. As DNA, the CDR3 is TGTGCTAGTGGTTCGAGCCGGGACAGAGTAGGGAATCAGCCCCAGCATTTT.